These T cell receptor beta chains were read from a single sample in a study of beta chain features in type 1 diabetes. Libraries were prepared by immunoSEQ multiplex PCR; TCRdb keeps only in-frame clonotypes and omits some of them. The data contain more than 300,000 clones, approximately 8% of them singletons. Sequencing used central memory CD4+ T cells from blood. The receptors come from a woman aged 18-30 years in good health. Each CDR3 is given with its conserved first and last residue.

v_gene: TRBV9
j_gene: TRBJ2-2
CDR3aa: CASSVGRGQNTGELFF

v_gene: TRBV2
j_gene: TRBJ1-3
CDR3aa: CASRGTGSGNTIYF

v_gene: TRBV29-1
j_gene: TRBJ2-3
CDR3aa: CSARTGADTQYF

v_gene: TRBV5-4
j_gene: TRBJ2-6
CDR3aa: CASSRGGTGANVLTF

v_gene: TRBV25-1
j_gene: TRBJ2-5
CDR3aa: CASSALGLLAGGPETQYF

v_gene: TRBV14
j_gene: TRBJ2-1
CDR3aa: CASSLGGGINEQFF

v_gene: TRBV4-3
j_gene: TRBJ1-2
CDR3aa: CASSQVSGQSYGYTF

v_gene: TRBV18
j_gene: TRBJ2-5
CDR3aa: CASSPPGGGIKTQYF

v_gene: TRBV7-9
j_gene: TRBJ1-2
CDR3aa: CASSPDRGAGYTF

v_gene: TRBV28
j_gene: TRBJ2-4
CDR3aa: CASSPQVAGKNIQYF

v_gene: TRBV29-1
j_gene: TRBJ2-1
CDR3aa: CSGEANLLGPQFF

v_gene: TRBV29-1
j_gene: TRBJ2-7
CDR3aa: CSVEGTGGPLEF

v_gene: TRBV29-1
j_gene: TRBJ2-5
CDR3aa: CSFRHRVQETQYF

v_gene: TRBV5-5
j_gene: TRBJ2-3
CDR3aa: CASSSSSEDTQYF

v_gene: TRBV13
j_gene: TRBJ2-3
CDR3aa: CASSRPDSTDTQYF

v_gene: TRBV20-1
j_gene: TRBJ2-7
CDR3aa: CSASSGNEQYF

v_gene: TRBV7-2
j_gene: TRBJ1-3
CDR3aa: CASSLGQGNIYF

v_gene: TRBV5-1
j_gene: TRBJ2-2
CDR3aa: CASSYSGANTGELFF

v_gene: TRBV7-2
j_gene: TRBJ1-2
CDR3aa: CASSFKGTYGYTF

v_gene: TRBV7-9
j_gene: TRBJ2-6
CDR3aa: CASSLDVMHRVSGANVLTF